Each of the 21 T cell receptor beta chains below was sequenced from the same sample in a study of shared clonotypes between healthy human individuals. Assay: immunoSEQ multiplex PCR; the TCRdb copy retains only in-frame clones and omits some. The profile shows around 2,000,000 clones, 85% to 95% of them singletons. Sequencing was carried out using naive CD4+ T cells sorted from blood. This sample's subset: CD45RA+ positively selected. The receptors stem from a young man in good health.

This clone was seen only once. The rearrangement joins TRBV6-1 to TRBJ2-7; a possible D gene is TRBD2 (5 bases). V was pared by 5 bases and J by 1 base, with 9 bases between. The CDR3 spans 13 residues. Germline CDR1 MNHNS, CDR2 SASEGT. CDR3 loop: CASSNPGSYEQYF. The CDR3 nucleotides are TGTGCCAGCAGTAACCCGGGATCCTACGAGCAGTACTTC.

For the CDR3, the DNA is TGTGCCAGCGCTAGTGGCGCCTGGCGCGTCTACGAGCAGTACTTC. This translates into CASASGAWRVYEQYF. The rearrangement links TRBV6-1 to TRBJ2-7, with D unclear. The CDR3 length is 15 residues. Germline loops: CDR1 MNHNS, CDR2 SASEGT. Trimming removed 8 bases at V and 3 bases at J, with 20 bases between.

CDR3 sequence: CAWGMVTVGNTIYF. CDR3 coding DNA: TGTGCCTGGGGCATGGTAACGGTTGGAAACACCATATATTTT. This sequence joins TRBV30 and TRBJ1-3; D is ambiguous. Germline lookup yields CDR1 GTSNPN and CDR2 SVGIG (reference sequence). V lost 5 bases to trimming and J lost 3 bases, with 14 bases between them. The CDR3 loop spans 14 amino acids.

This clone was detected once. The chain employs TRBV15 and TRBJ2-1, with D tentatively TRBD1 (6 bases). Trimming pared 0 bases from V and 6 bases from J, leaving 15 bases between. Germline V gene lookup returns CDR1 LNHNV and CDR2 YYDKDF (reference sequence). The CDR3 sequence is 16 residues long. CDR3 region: CATSRETGTRPNEQFF. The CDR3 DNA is TGTGCCACCAGCAGAGAAACCGGGACAAGGCCCAATGAGCAGTTCTTC.

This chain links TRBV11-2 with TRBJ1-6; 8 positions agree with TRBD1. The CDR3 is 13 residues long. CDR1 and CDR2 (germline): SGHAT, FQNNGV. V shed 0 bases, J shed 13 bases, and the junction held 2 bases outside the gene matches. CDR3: CASSLEDRVPLHF. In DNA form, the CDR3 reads TGTGCCAGCAGCTTAGAGGACAGGGTCCCCCTCCACTTT.

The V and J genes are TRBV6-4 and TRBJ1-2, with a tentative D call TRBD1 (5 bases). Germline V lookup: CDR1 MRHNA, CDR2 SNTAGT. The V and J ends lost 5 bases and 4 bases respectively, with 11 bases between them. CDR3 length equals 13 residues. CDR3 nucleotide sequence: TGTGCCAGCAGTAAAGGTAGGGGCTATGGCTACACCTTC. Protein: CASSKGRGYGYTF.

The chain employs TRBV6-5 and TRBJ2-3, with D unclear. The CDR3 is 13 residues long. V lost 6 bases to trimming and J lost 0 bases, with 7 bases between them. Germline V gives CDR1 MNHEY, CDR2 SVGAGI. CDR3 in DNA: TGTGCCAGCAGCGTCCCTAGCACAGATACGCAGTATTTT. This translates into CASSVPSTDTQYF.

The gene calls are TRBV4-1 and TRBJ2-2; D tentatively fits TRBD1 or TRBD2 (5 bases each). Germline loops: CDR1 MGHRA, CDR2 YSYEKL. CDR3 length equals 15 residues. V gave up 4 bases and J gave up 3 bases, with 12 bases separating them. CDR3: CASSLEGTYTGELFF. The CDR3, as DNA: TGCGCCAGCAGCCTAGAAGGGACCTACACCGGGGAGCTGTTTTTT.

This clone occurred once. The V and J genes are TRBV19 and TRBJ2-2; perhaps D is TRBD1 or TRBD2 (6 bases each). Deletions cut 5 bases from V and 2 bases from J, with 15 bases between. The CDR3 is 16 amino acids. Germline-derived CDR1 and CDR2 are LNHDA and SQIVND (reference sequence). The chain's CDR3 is CASSLARGGNTGELFF. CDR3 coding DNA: TGTGCCAGTAGTTTGGCCAGGGGAGGTAACACCGGGGAGCTGTTTTTT.

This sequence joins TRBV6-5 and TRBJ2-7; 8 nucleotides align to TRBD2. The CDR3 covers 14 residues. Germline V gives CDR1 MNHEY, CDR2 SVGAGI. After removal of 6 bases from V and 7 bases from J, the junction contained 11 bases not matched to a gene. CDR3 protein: CASSQGLGLGEQYF. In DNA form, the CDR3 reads TGTGCCAGCAGCCAGGGACTAGGCCTGGGAGAGCAGTACTTC.

CDR3 bases: TGTGCCAGTGGAAGACAGGGTGATAGCAATCAGCCCCAGCATTTT. Amino acids: CASGRQGDSNQPQHF. The V gene is TRBV19, the J gene TRBJ1-5; 7 nucleotides agree with TRBD1. The V and J ends lost 8 bases and 0 bases, in that order; junction bases with no gene match: 7. The germline CDR1 and CDR2 sequences are LNHDA and SQIVND (reference sequence). CDR3 length: 15 residues.

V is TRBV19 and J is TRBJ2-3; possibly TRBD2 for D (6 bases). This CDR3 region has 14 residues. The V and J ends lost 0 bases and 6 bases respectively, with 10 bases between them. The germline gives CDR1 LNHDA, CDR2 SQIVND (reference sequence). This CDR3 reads CASSIDRGRDTQYF. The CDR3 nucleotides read TGTGCCAGTAGTATAGATCGAGGGAGGGATACGCAGTATTTT.

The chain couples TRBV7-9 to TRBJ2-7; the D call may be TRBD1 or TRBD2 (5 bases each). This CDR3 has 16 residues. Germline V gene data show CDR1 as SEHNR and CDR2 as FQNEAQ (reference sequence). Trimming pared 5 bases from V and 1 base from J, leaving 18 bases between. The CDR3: CASSTLPGTASYEQYF. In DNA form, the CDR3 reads TGTGCCAGCAGCACCCTTCCCGGGACGGCTTCCTACGAGCAGTACTTC.

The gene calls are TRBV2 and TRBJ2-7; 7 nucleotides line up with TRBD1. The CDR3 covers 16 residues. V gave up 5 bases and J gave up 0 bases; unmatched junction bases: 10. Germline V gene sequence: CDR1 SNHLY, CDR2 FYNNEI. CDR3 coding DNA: TGTGCCAGCAGTCCCCGACGGACAGGCGGCTCCTACGAGCAGTACTTC. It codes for CASSPRRTGGSYEQYF.

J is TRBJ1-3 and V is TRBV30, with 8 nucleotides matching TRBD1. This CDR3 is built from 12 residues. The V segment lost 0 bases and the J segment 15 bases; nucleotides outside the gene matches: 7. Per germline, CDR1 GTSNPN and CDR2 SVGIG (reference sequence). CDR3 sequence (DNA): TGTGCCTGGAGTGTCCCTCCCGGGACAGGATATTTT. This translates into CAWSVPPGTGYF.

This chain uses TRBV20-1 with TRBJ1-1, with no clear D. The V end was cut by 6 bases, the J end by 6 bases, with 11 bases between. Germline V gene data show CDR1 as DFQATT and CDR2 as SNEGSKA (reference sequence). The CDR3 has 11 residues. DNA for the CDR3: TGCAGTGCAGCCCTGATGGCTGAAGCTTTCTTT. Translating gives CSAALMAEAFF.

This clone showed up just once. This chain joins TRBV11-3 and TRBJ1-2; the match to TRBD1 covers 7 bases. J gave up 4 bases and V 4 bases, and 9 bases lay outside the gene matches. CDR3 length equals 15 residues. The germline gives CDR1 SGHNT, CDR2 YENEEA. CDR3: CASSWRQTGIYGYTF. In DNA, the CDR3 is TGTGCCAGCAGCTGGCGTCAGACAGGGATCTATGGCTACACCTTC.

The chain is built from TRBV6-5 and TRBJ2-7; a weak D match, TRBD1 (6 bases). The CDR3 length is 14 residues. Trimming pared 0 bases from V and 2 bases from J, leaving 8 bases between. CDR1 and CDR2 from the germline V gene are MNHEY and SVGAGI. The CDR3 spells CASSYSYRAYEQYF. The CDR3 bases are TGTGCCAGCAGTTACTCGTACAGGGCCTACGAGCAGTACTTC.

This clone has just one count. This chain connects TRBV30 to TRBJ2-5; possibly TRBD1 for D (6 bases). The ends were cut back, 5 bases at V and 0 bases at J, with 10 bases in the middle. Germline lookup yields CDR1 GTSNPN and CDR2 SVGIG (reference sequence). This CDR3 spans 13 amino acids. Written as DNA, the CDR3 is TGTGCCTGGCAAACAGGGCACCAAGAGACCCAGTACTTC. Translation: CAWQTGHQETQYF.

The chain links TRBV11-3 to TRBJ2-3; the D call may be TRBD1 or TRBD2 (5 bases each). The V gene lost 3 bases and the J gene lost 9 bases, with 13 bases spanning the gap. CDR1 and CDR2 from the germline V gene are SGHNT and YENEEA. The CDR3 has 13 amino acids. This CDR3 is CASSFQLGDTQYF. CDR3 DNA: TGTGCCAGCAGCTTCCAACTTGGGGACACGCAGTATTTT.

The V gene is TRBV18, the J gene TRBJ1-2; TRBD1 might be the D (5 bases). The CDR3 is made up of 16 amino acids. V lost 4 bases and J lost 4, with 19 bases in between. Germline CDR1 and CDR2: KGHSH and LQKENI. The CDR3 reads CASSQNPFGASYGYTF. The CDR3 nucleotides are TGTGCCAGCTCACAAAACCCTTTTGGGGCTTCCTATGGCTACACCTTC.